The next 12 T cell receptor beta chains were all read from a single sample in a study of identical twins. TCRdb ran MiXCR on the 5' RACE reads and lists one entry per CDR3 protein. The table has around 450,000 distinct CDR3 sequences, 14% seen once. In addition, the sample was reused for a study of yellow fever vaccine responses in identical twins.

The sample consisted of CD4+ T cells sorted from blood. The receptors were gathered from a woman between 18 and 30 years old in good health.

This sequence joins TRBV27 and TRBJ1-5; D gene uncertain. Per the germline V gene, CDR1 is MNHEY and CDR2 is SMNVEV (reference sequence). The CDR3 has 12 amino acids. V lost 5 bases and J lost 6, with 8 bases in between. CDR3: CASSKIGQPQHF. CDR3 DNA: TGTGCCAGCAGTAAGATCGGTCAGCCCCAGCATTTT.

This clonotype was counted a few times. The chain carries TRBV2 and TRBJ2-5, with D unclear. The CDR3 runs 12 residues. The germline V gene encodes CDR1 SNHLY and CDR2 FYNNEI. Trimming cost V 8 bases and J 3 bases, with 10 bases left between them. DNA of the CDR3: TGTGCCAGCGGTAAACGGGAAGAGACCCAGTACTTC. It codes for CASGKREETQYF.

This clonotype was recorded many times. V gene TRBV6-6 combines with J gene TRBJ2-7, with D uncertain. V was cut by 6 bases and J by 3 bases, with 6 bases left in between. Germline CDR1 and CDR2: MNHNY and SVGAGI (reference sequence). CDR3 length equals 11 residues. CDR3 residues: CASSSNYEQYF. In nucleotides, the CDR3 is TGTGCCAGCAGCTCTAACTACGAGCAGTACTTC.

In its sample, this clonotype was seen many times. V usage is TRBV7-2 and J usage is TRBJ2-7; tentative D call: TRBD1 (6 bases). From germline, CDR1 is SGHTA and CDR2 FQGNSA. This CDR3 contains 15 residues. Trimming cost V 0 bases and J 3 bases, with 12 bases left between them. CDR3 DNA sequence: TGTGCCAGCAGCTTAGCGGAAGGGGGATACTACGAGCAGTACTTC. It translates to CASSLAEGGYYEQYF.

The V and J genes are TRBV2 and TRBJ2-5; a possible D gene is TRBD2 (5 bases). The V gene's germline CDR1 is SNHLY and CDR2 FYNNEI. The CDR3 is 14 residues long. V was clipped by 3 bases and J by 5 bases, with 13 bases between them. The CDR3 DNA is TGTGCCAGCAGTGACGTGAGGGTAGGGGAGACCCAGTACTTC. As protein: CASSDVRVGETQYF.

The chain combines TRBV7-2 with TRBJ2-3; D is unclear. Trimming took 1 base from V and 1 from J, leaving 6 bases between them. This CDR3 spans 14 amino acids. The germline CDR1 and CDR2 sequences are SGHTA and FQGNSA. CDR3 loop: CASSLGDRTDTQYF. In DNA form, the CDR3 reads TGTGCCAGCAGCTTAGGAGACCGCACAGATACGCAGTATTTT.

The sample holds a few counts of this clonotype. V gene TRBV5-5 combines with J gene TRBJ2-3, with D unclear. Germline V CDR1 and CDR2: SGHKS, YYEKEE (reference sequence). This CDR3 spans 16 amino acids. The ends were cut back, 0 bases at V and 2 bases at J, with 13 bases in the middle. The CDR3 is CASSLVEAPYTDTQYF. The DNA for the CDR3 is TGTGCCAGCAGCTTGGTTGAGGCCCCCTACACAGATACGCAGTATTTT.

This clonotype was picked up many times. J is TRBJ1-6 and V is TRBV12-3 or TRBV12-4, with TRBD1 matching over 7 bases. This CDR3 has 16 residues. Trimming removed 7 bases from V and 5 bases from J; junction bases left unmatched: 11. This CDR3 reads CASTPRGQPNNSPLHF. The CDR3 DNA sequence: TGTGCCAGCACCCCAAGGGGACAGCCAAATAATTCACCCCTCCACTTT.

CDR3 bases: TGTGCCAGCAGCCGGAGCTTGTTGGGGGAACCCAACAATGAGCAGTTCTTC. This sequence encodes CASSRSLLGEPNNEQFF. The chain is built from TRBV5-6 and TRBJ2-1, with D perhaps matching TRBD1 or TRBD2 (5 bases each). The CDR3 is 17 amino acids. V was pared by 4 bases and J by 5 bases, with 22 bases between. Germline V gene lookup returns CDR1 SGHDT and CDR2 YYEEEE.

This clonotype has at least ten counts. CDR3 DNA: TGTGCCAGCAGTTTTGCAACGGGACAGGGGGTCAATGAGCAGTTCTTC. It codes for CASSFATGQGVNEQFF. This rearrangement joins TRBV12-3 or TRBV12-4 to TRBJ2-1, with 11 bases identical to TRBD1. This CDR3 contains 16 residues. V was clipped by 3 bases and J by 6 bases; unmatched bases: 7.

This clonotype came up many times. The chain employs TRBV11-2 and TRBJ2-4; no clear D. Trimming cost V 5 bases and J 1 base, with 9 bases left between them. The CDR3 has 14 residues. Looked up from germline, CDR1 is SGHAT and CDR2 is FQNNGV. The CDR3 sequence is CASSHTTAKNIQYF. The CDR3 DNA sequence: TGTGCCAGCAGCCATACGACTGCCAAAAACATTCAGTACTTC.

In its sample, this clonotype was seen a few times. V gene TRBV5-1 combines with J gene TRBJ2-3, with D maybe TRBD2 (7 bases). This CDR3 spans 15 amino acids. The V and J ends lost 3 bases and 3 bases respectively, with 14 bases between them. Per the germline V gene, CDR1 is SGHRS and CDR2 is YFSETQ. CDR3 region: CASSSMGGPTDTQYF. The CDR3 DNA sequence: TGCGCCAGCAGCTCGATGGGGGGGCCAACAGATACGCAGTATTTT.